These 8 T cell receptor beta chains share one sample of origin, sequenced in a study of T cell clones after liver transplantation. Produced via immunoSEQ multiplex PCR; TCRdb's table is partial and in-frame only. The sample includes fewer than 7,000 clones, nearly 80% of them seen just once. Sample: CD8+ T cells from blood, taken approximately 3.5 years after liver transplant. The receptor set was obtained from a human patient who received a liver transplant. These T cells may partly come from the graft donor.

V is TRBV11-3 and J is TRBJ2-1; 7 bases are a match to TRBD2. The CDR3 is made up of 12 amino acids. Per the germline V gene, CDR1 is SGHNT and CDR2 is YENEEA. Germline trimming cut 4 bases from V and 7 bases from J; bases unmatched to any gene: 1. CDR3: CASSSLANEQFF. The CDR3 DNA reads as TGTGCCAGCAGCTCACTAGCGAATGAGCAGTTCTTC.

This chain joins TRBV7-9 and TRBJ1-6; possibly TRBD1 for D (6 bases). Germline V CDR1 and CDR2: SEHNR, FQNEAQ (reference sequence). The CDR3 loop spans 15 amino acids. The V end lost 4 bases, the J end lost 9 bases, and 16 bases lay between the germline ends. CDR3 nucleotide sequence: TGTGCCAGCAGCTCTAGAGTCGGGGGCAGTTCACCCCTCCACTTT. This gives the protein CASSSRVGGSSPLHF.

J is TRBJ1-1 and V is TRBV28, with D possibly matching TRBD1 (5 bases). The CDR3 is made up of 17 amino acids. The germline gives CDR1 MDHEN, CDR2 SYDVKM. The V gene lost 1 base and the J gene lost 4 bases, with 19 bases spanning the gap. CDR3 bases: TGTGCCAGCAGTTTATACCGTGGGACTGCCCAGAGCACTGAAGCTTTCTTT. Protein: CASSLYRGTAQSTEAFF.

The J gene is TRBJ2-3, the V gene TRBV5-1; TRBD2 matches 8 bases. V lost 2 bases to trimming and J lost 3 bases; unmatched junction nucleotides: 5. The germline V gene has CDR1 SGHRS and CDR2 YFSETQ. The CDR3 is made up of 15 amino acids. This chain's CDR3 is CASSLLAERTDTQYF. For the CDR3, the DNA is TGCGCCAGCAGCTTACTAGCGGAAAGAACAGATACGCAGTATTTT.

The rearrangement joins TRBV7-9 to TRBJ2-5; 7 bases align to TRBD1. The junction had 4 bases not matched to a gene; V was cut back by 7 bases and J by 2 bases. The CDR3 is 13 amino acids. Germline assignment: CDR1 SEHNR and CDR2 FQNEAQ (reference sequence). The CDR3 DNA reads as TGTGCCAGCATCTCGGGACAGCAAGAGACCCAGTACTTC. Its protein product is CASISGQQETQYF.

The chain couples TRBV27 to TRBJ2-2, with unresolved D. CDR1 MNHEY and CDR2 SMNVEV come from the germline V gene (reference sequence). The length of the CDR3 is 12 residues. With 8 bases removed from V and 5 bases from J, the gap between germline ends came to 9 bases. CDR3 sequence: CASRLGTGELFF. CDR3 bases: TGTGCCAGCCGACTTGGGACCGGGGAGCTGTTTTTT.

The chain couples TRBV28 to TRBJ2-3; D is unclear. With 5 bases removed from V and 0 bases from J, the gap between germline ends came to 18 bases. This CDR3 has 17 residues. CDR1 is MDHEN, CDR2 SYDVKM, per germline. Here the CDR3 reads CASSPLYASSSTDTQYF. In nucleotides, the CDR3 is TGTGCCAGCAGTCCCCTCTACGCCTCCTCTAGCACAGATACGCAGTATTTT.

The chain has TRBV6-6 and TRBJ1-2; D ambiguous. The V end was cut by 2 bases, the J end by 2 bases, with 6 bases between. Germline lookup yields CDR1 MNHNY and CDR2 SVGAGI (reference sequence). The length of the CDR3 is 13 residues. CDR3 protein: CASSYGRNYGYTF. The CDR3 DNA is TGTGCCAGCAGTTACGGGCGGAACTATGGCTACACCTTC.